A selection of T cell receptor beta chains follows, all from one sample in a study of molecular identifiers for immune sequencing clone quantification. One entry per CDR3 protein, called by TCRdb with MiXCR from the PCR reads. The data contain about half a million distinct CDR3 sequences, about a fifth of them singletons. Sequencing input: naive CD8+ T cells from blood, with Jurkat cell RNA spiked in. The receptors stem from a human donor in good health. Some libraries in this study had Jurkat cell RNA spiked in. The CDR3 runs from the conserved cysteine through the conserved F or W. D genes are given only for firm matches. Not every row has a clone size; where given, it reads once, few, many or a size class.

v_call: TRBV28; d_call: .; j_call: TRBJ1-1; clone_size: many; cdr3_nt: TGTGCCAGCAGTTTATTCAGGTACATGAACACTGAAGCTTTCTTT; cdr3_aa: CASSLFRYMNTEAFF
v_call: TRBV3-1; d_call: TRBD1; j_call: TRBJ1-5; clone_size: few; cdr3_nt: TGTGCCAGCAGCCTCGGATCAACAGGGGAGAAGCATTTT; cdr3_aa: CASSLGSTGEKHF
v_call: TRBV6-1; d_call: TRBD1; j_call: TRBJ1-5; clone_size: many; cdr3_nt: TGTGCCAGCAGTGAAGGGACAGGGGGTTTTCAGCCCCAGCATTTT; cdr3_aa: CASSEGTGGFQPQHF
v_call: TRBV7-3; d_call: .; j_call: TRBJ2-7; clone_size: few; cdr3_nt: TGTGCCAGCAGCCAAGGGGTAGCGCCTACCTACGAGCAGTACTTC; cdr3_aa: CASSQGVAPTYEQYF
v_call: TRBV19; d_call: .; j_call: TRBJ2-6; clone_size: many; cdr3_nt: TGTGCCAGTAGTCTTGTGAACTCTGGGGCCAACGTCCTGACTTTC; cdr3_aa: CASSLVNSGANVLTF
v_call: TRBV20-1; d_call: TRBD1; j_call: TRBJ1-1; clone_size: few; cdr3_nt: TGCAGTGCTAGACCGGGACAGGGGGCTGGGAACACTGAAGCTTTCTTT; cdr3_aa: CSARPGQGAGNTEAFF
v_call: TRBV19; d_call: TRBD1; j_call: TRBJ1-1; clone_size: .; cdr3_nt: TGTGCCAGTAGTAGCGGGGGGACAGGTGAAGCTTTCTTT; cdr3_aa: CASSSGGTGEAFF
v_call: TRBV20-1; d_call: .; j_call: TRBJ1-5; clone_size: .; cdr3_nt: TGCAGTGCTAGTCCTGGGCGTAGCAATCAGCCCCAGCATTTT; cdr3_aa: CSASPGRSNQPQHF
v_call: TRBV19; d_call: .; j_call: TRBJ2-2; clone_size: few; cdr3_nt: TGTGCCAGTAGTATCTTGGCGGTGAACACCGGGGAGCTGTTTTTT; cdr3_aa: CASSILAVNTGELFF
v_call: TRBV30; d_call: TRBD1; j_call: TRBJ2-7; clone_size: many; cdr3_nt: TGTGCCTGGGACCCCTGGAGGACAGGGAGGAACGAGCAGTACTTC; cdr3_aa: CAWDPWRTGRNEQYF
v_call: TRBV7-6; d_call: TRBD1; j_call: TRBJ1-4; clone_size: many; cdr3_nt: TGTGCCAGCAGCTTAGTCGGGACAGGTGAAAAACTGTTTTTT; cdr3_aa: CASSLVGTGEKLFF
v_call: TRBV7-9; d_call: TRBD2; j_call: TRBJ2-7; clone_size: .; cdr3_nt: TGTGCCAGCAGCTTACTAGCGGGAGGTGACGAGCAGTACTTC; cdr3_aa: CASSLLAGGDEQYF
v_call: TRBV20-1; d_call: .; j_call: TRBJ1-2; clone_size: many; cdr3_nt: TGCAGTGCTAGAGAAACAAGTACCTATGGCTACACCTTC; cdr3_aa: CSARETSTYGYTF
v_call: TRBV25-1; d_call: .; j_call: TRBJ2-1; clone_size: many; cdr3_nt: TGTGCCAGCGTGGGCCATAGCTCCTACAATGAGCAGTTCTTC; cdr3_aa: CASVGHSSYNEQFF
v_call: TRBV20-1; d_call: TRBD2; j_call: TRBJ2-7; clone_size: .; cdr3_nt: TGCAGTGCTAGAGGGGCTAGCGGAAGCTCCTGCGAGCAGTACTTC; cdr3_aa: CSARGASGSSCEQYF
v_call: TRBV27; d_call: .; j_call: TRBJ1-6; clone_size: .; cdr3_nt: TGTGCCAGCAGTTTAGGGGGCCTGGGATCACCCCTCCACTTT; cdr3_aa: CASSLGGLGSPLHF
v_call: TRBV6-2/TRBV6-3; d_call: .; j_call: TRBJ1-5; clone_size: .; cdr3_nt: TGTGCCAGCAGTTACAGATATAGCAATCAGCCCCAGCATTTT; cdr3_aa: CASSYRYSNQPQHF
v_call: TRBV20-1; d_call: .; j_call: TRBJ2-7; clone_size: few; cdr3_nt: TGCAGTGCTGGGAGTAACGACCTCTCCTACGAGCAGTACTTC; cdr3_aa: CSAGSNDLSYEQYF
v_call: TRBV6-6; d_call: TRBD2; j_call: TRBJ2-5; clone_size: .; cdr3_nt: TGTGCCAGCAGTTACGCTCTAGCGGAAGGGACCCAGTACTTC; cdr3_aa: CASSYALAEGTQYF
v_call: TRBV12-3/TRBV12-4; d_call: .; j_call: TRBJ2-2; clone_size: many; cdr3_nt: TGTGCCAGCAACAACGGCAACGGGGAGCTGTTTTTT; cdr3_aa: CASNNGNGELFF
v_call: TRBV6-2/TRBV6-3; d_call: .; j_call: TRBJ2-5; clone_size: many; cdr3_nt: TGTGCCAGCAGTATCGACGATTGGGGGTCGGGGGACCAAGAGACCCAGTACTTC; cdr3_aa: CASSIDDWGSGDQETQYF
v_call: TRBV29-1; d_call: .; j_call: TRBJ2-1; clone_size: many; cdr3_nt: TGCAGCGTGAGGCCGCAGGGGAATGAGCAGTTCTTC; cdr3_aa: CSVRPQGNEQFF
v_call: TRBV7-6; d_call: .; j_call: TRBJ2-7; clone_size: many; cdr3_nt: TGTGCCAGCAGCGCGAGAGAGAGCGAGCAGTACTTC; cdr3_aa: CASSARESEQYF
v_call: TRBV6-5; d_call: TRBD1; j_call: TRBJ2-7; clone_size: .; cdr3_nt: TGTGCCAGCAGTTGGACCGGGACAGATCGCTACGAGCAGTACTTC; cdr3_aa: CASSWTGTDRYEQYF
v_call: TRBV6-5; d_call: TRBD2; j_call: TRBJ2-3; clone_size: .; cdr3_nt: TGTGCCAGCAGTCCTAGCGGGAGACCCACAGATACGCAGTATTTT; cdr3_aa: CASSPSGRPTDTQYF
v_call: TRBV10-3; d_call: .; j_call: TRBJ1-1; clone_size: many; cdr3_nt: TGTGCCATCAGTGAGTCTAAGACGGGGGAAGCTTTCTTT; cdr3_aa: CAISESKTGEAFF
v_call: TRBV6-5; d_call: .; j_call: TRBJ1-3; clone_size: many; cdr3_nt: TGTGCCAGCAGTTACTCGGGGGGGTCCGGAAACACCATATATTTT; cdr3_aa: CASSYSGGSGNTIYF
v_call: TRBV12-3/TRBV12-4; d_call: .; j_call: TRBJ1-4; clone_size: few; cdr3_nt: TGTGCCAGCAGTGGGGTCGGCGGGGCGCAAAATGAAAAACTGTTTTTT; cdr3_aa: CASSGVGGAQNEKLFF
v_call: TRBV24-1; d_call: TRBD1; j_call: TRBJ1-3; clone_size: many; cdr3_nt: TGTGCCACCACCCAGGGACAGGGTGAAGTGTTCTCTGGAAACACCATATATTTT; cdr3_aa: CATTQGQGEVFSGNTIYF
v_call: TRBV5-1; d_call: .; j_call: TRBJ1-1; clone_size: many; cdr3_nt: TGCGCCAGCAGTTTTACAGGGTTAAGGACTGAAGCTTTCTTT; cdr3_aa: CASSFTGLRTEAFF
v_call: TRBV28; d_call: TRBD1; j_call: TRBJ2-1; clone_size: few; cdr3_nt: TGTGCCAGCAGTTTATGGTCAGGGGGAAGGAGCTCCTACAATGAGCAGTTCTTC; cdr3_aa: CASSLWSGGRSSYNEQFF
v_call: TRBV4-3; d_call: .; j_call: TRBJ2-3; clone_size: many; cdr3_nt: TGCGCCAGCAGCAAAAACGCGGGGGCCGGCACAGATACGCAGTATTTT; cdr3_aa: CASSKNAGAGTDTQYF
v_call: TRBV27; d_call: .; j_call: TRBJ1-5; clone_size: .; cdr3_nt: TGTGCCAGCAGTTTATCCGGGGGGCCCCAGCATTTT; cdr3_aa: CASSLSGGPQHF
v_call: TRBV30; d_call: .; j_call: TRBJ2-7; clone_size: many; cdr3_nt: TGTGCCTGGAGCTACGGACCCAACTACGAGCAGTACTTC; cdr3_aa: CAWSYGPNYEQYF
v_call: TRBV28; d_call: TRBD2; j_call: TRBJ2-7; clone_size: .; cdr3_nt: TGTGCCAGCAGTTCAAATTTCCGGGGCGGGAGGCCCCACGAGCAGTACTTC; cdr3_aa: CASSSNFRGGRPHEQYF